The 27 T cell receptor beta chains given below trace back to one sample, sequenced in a study of CXCR3-negative and CXCR3-positive naive CD8 T cells. Study-level results: CXCR3-positive naive cells had TRB CDR3s that were more hydrophobic than CXCR3-negative naive cells had.

The antigens of these receptors remain unknown. 5' RACE that incorporated UMI labels was used to prepare the TRB cDNA libraries. Following a re-call of the 5' RACE reads, TCRdb has one entry per CDR3 protein and lacks DNA. The sample's table shows tens of thousands of distinct CDR3 sequences. What was sequenced was naive CXCR3+ CD8+ T cells from blood. Subset defined: CD45RO-CCR7+CD27+CD95- naive CD8+ T cells expressing CXCR3 (TNR3+). These TCRs come from a human donor in good health. Some clones in this sample may be carry-over from other donors' samples.

The chain recombines TRBV29-1 with TRBJ2-1; the TCRdb D gene call, TRBD2, has no DNA to confirm it. The germline V gene encodes CDR1 SQVTM and CDR2 ANQGSEA. The CDR3 extends over 12 amino acids. This CDR3 reads CSVHPGLNEQFF.

The chain employs TRBV7-3 and TRBJ2-1; the D call from TCRdb, TRBD1, cannot be confirmed without DNA. Per the germline V gene, CDR1 is SGHTA and CDR2 is FQGTGA. This CDR3 contains 13 residues. The CDR3 is CASSLVGGDEQFF.

The rearrangement links TRBV12-3 or TRBV12-4 to TRBJ1-4. The CDR3 has 15 amino acids. The CDR3 is CASTPWEGPNEKLFF.

V usage is TRBV5-1 and J usage is TRBJ2-5. The CDR3 sequence is 11 residues long. In germline, CDR1 is SGHRS, CDR2 YFSETQ. The chain's CDR3 is CASSPDGTQYF.

J is TRBJ2-1 and V is TRBV29-1; TCRdb selects TRBD1, and the lack of DNA leaves this call unchecked. The CDR3 consists of 14 residues. The germline CDR1 and CDR2 sequences are SQVTM and ANQGSEA. This chain's CDR3 is CSVHPRDGYNEQFF.

The chain joins TRBV7-6 to TRBJ2-7. The CDR3 covers 12 residues. CDR1 and CDR2 from the germline V gene are SGHVS and FNYEAQ. The CDR3 loop reads CASSEGRNEQYF.

The chain combines TRBV5-5 with TRBJ1-1; the D call of TRBD1 rests on TCRdb alone, since no DNA is present to check it. Germline CDR1 is SGHKS and CDR2 is YYEKEE (reference sequence). This CDR3 region has 16 residues. CDR3 region: CASSSGTEIMNTEAFF.

V is TRBV12-3 or TRBV12-4 and J is TRBJ2-5. This CDR3 comprises 12 residues. This CDR3 reads CASSSHRETQYF.

The chain employs TRBV6-5 and TRBJ1-3; TCRdb gives TRBD1 as the D gene, but with no DNA this cannot be confirmed. Germline V lookup: CDR1 MNHEY, CDR2 SVGAGI. The CDR3 runs to 16 residues. The CDR3 loop reads CASSYGHTYSGNTIYF.

The J gene is TRBJ1-1, the V gene TRBV20-1; absent DNA, TCRdb's TRBD1 call cannot be checked. Germline values: CDR1 DFQATT, CDR2 SNEGSKA (reference sequence). The CDR3 extends over 15 amino acids. The CDR3: CSAPWEGGPNTEAFF.

The chain employs TRBV12-3 or TRBV12-4 and TRBJ1-1; checking the TCRdb D call of TRBD1 is not possible without DNA. This CDR3 has 17 amino acids. CDR3 in amino acids: CASIRSWDDGQNTEAFF.

The chain joins TRBV20-1 to TRBJ2-7; the TRBD2 assignment by TCRdb is unverifiable without DNA. This CDR3 region has 14 residues. The germline V gene encodes CDR1 DFQATT and CDR2 SNEGSKA (reference sequence). CDR3 in amino acids: CSATNLQTSYEQYF.

This chain joins TRBV20-1 and TRBJ2-7; the TCRdb call, TRBD1, lacks DNA for checking. The CDR3 length is 14 residues. Germline loops: CDR1 DFQATT, CDR2 SNEGSKA (reference sequence). CDR3 protein: CSATRDLSSYEQYF.

The chain combines TRBV20-1 with TRBJ2-7. CDR1 and CDR2 from the germline V gene are DFQATT and SNEGSKA (reference sequence). The CDR3 has 13 amino acids. The CDR3 is CSAGDRGSYEQYF.

J is TRBJ2-1 and V is TRBV14. The length of the CDR3 is 15 residues. Germline-derived CDR1 and CDR2 are SGHDN and FVKESK. The CDR3 loop reads CASSQDQEWFNEQFF.

This sequence joins TRBV15 and TRBJ2-3. The germline V gene has CDR1 LNHNV and CDR2 YYDKDF (reference sequence). The CDR3 is made up of 18 amino acids. The CDR3 loop reads CATSRDKHLTSSTDTQYF.

This CDR3 is CASSVGRNTEAFF. The chain is built from TRBV10-2 and TRBJ1-1. The CDR3 is made up of 13 amino acids. Germline V gives CDR1 WSHSY, CDR2 SAAADI.

This sequence joins TRBV4-3 and TRBJ2-1; the TCRdb call, TRBD2, lacks DNA for checking. The CDR3 length is 16 residues. Germline V gene sequence: CDR1 LGHNA, CDR2 YSLEER. The CDR3: CASSQDRSGPYNEQFF.

The chain recombines TRBV4-3 with TRBJ1-1; with no DNA, the TCRdb D assignment of TRBD1 cannot be verified. CDR3 length: 14 residues. Germline CDR1 and CDR2: LGHNA and YSLEER. Here the CDR3 reads CASSHPPGQGGAFF.

The chain uses TRBV7-9 and TRBJ2-7; TCRdb picks TRBD1, but there is no DNA to check that call. The CDR3 consists of 14 residues. Germline values: CDR1 SEHNR, CDR2 FQNEAQ (reference sequence). The CDR3 sequence is CASSLGATTYEQYF.

This sequence joins TRBV11-2 and TRBJ2-6; TCRdb lists TRBD1, though no DNA is available to test this call. In germline, CDR1 is SGHAT, CDR2 FQNNGV. The length of the CDR3 is 16 residues. The CDR3 loop is CASSFPWGSGANVQTF.

The V and J genes are TRBV10-3 and TRBJ2-7. Germline V lookup: CDR1 ENHRY, CDR2 SYGVKD. This CDR3 has 12 amino acids. CDR3 region: CAISETIYEQYF.

V usage is TRBV7-2 and J usage is TRBJ2-5; with no DNA, the TCRdb D assignment of TRBD1 cannot be verified. In germline, CDR1 is SGHTA, CDR2 FQGNSA. The CDR3 has 16 residues. The CDR3 loop is CASSLVSGQGEETQYF.

The chain recombines TRBV5-4 with TRBJ2-7. CDR1 and CDR2 (germline): SGHNT, YYREEE (reference sequence). CDR3 size: 14 residues. The CDR3 loop is CASSLEGGAYEQYF.

V and J are TRBV27 and TRBJ2-3; lacking DNA, the TRBD1 call made by TCRdb goes unchecked. Germline lookup yields CDR1 MNHEY and CDR2 SMNVEV (reference sequence). The CDR3 has 14 amino acids. The CDR3 loop is CASSLATGTDTQYF.

V usage is TRBV14 and J usage is TRBJ2-7; the TCRdb call, TRBD1, lacks DNA for checking. Germline CDR1 SGHDN, CDR2 FVKESK. This CDR3 contains 16 residues. The CDR3 loop is CASSRPGRGEGYEQYF. The whole variable domain, remainder taken from reference TRBV14 and TRBJ2-7, is EAGVTQFPSHSVIEKGQTVTLRCDPISGHDNLYWYRRVMGKEIKFLLHFVKESKQDESGMPNNRFLAERTGGTYSTLKVQPAELEDSGVYFCASSRPGRGEGYEQYFGPGTRLTVT.

The V gene is TRBV6-2 or TRBV6-3, the J gene TRBJ2-7; there is no DNA to check the TCRdb D call of TRBD1. The germline V gene encodes CDR1 MNHEY and CDR2 SVGEGT. This CDR3 region has 14 residues. The CDR3 loop reads CASGGGRSSYEQYF.